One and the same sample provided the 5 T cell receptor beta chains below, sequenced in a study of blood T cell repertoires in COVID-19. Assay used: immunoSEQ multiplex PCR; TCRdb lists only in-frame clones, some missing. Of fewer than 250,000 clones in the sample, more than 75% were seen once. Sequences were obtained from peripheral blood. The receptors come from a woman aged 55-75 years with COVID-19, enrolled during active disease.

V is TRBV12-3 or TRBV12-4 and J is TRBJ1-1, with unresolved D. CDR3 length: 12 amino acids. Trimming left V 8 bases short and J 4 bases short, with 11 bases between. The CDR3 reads CASGPGVTEAFF. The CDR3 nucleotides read TGTGCCAGCGGTCCCGGAGTCACTGAAGCTTTCTTT.

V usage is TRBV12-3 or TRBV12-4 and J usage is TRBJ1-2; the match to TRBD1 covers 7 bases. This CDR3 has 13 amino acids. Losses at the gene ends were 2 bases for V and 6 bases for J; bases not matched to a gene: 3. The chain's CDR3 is CASSLLTGHGYTF. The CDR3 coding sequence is TGTGCCAGCAGTTTATTGACAGGGCATGGCTACACCTTC.

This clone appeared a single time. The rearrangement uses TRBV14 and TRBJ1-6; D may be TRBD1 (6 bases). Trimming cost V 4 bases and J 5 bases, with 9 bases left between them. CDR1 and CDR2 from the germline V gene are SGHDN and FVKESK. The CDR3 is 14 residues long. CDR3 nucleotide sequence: TGTGCCAGCAGCCCGGGACAACATAATTCACCCCTCCACTTT. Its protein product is CASSPGQHNSPLHF.

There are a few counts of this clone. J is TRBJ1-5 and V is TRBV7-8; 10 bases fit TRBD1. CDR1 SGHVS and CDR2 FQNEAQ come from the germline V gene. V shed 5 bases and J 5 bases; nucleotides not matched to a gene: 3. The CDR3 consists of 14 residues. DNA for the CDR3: TGTGCCAGCAGCCCGACAGGGGGCCATCAGCCCCAGCATTTT. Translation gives CASSPTGGHQPQHF. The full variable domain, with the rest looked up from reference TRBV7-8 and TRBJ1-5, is GAGVSQSPRYKVAKRGQDVALRCDPISGHVSLFWYQQALGQGPEFLTYFQNEAQLDKSGLPSDRFFAERPEGSVSTLKIQRTQQEDSAVYLCASSPTGGHQPQHFGDGTRLSIL.

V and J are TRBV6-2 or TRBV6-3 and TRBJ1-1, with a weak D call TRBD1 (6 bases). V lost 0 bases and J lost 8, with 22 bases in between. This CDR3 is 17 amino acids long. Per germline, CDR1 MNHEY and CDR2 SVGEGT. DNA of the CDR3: TGTGCCAGCAGTTACTCGAATTTTGGTATAGGGGGAAAAGAAGCTTTCTTT. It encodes CASSYSNFGIGGKEAFF.